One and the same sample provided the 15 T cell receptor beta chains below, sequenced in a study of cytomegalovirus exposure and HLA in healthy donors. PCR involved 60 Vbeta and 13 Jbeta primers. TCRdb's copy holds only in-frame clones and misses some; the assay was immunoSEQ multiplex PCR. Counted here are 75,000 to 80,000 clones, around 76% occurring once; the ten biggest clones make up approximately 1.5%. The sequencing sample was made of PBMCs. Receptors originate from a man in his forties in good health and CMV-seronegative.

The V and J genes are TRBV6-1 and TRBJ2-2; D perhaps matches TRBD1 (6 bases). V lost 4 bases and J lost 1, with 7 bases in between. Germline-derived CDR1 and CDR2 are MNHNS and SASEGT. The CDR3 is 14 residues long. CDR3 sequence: CASSGTENTGELFF. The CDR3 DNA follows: TGTGCCAGCAGTGGGACAGAGAACACCGGGGAGCTGTTTTTT.

The CDR3 bases are TGTGCCAGCAGCCGAGGGTACAGGGATGGGAGCTACTTC. Translating gives CASSRGYRDGSYF. The chain has TRBV11-2 and TRBJ2-7; tentative D call: TRBD1 (6 bases). Germline assignment: CDR1 SGHAT and CDR2 FQNNGV. This CDR3 region has 13 residues. Trimming left V 5 bases short and J 13 bases short, with 21 bases between.

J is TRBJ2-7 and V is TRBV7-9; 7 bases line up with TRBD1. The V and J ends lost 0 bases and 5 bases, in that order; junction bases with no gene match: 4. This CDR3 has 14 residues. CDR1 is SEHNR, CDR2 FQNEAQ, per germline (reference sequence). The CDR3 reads CASSLAVGGHEQYF. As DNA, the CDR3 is TGTGCCAGCAGCTTAGCGGTAGGGGGCCACGAGCAGTACTTC.

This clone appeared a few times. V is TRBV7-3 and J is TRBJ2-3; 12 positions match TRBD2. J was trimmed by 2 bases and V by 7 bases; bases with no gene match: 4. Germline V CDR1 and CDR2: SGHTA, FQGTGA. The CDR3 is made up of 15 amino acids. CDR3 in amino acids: CASTRLAGDTDTQYF. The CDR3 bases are TGTGCCAGCACCCGACTAGCGGGAGACACAGATACGCAGTATTTT.

The CDR3, as DNA: TGCGCCAGCAGCGCGGGGCAAGAGGCACCCCTCCACTTT. Amino acid sequence: CASSAGQEAPLHF. The rearrangement joins TRBV5-1 to TRBJ1-6; D may be TRBD1 (5 bases). The CDR3 contains 13 residues. Trimming shortened V by 4 bases and J by 11 bases, and 13 bases separated the two germline ends. Looked up from germline, CDR1 is SGHRS and CDR2 is YFSETQ. Full variable domain (outside the CDR3, taken from reference TRBV5-1 and TRBJ1-6): KAGVTQTPRYLIKTRGQQVTLSCSPISGHRSVSWYQQTPGQGLQFLFEYFSETQRNKGNFPGRFSGRQFSNSRSEMNVSTLELGDSALYLCASSAGQEAPLHFGNGTRLTVT.

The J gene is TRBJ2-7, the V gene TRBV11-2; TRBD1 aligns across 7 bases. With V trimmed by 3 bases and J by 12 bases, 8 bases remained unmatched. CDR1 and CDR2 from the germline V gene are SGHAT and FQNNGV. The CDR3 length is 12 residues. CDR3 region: CASSLAQGERYF. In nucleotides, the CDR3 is TGTGCCAGCAGCTTGGCCCAGGGGGAAAGGTACTTC.

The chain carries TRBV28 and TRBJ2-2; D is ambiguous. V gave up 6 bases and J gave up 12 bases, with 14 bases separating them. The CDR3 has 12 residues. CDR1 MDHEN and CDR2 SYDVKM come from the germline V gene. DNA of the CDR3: TGTGCCAGCAGCCTAACGGTCGAGAAGCTGTTTTTT. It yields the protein CASSLTVEKLFF.

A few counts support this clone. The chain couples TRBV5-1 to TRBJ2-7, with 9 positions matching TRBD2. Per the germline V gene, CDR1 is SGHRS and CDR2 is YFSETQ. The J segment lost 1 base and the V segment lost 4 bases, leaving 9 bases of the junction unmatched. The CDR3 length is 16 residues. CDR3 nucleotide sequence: TGCGCCAGCAGCCTCGGCGGGGGGGCCCTTTCCTACGAGCAGTACTTC. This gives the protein CASSLGGGALSYEQYF. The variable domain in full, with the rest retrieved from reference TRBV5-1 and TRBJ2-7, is KAGVTQTPRYLIKTRGQQVTLSCSPISGHRSVSWYQQTPGQGLQFLFEYFSETQRNKGNFPGRFSGRQFSNSRSEMNVSTLELGDSALYLCASSLGGGALSYEQYFGPGTRLTVT.

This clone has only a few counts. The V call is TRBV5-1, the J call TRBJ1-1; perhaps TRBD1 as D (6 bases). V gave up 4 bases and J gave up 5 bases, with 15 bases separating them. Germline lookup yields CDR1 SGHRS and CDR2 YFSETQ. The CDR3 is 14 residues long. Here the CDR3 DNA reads TGCGCCAGCAGCACCCGGACAGACGGGACTGAAGCTTTCTTT. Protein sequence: CASSTRTDGTEAFF.

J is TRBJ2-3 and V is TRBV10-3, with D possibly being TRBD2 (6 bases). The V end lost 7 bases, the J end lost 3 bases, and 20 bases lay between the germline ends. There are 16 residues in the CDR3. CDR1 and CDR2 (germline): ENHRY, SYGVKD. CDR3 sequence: CAIKARESGETDTQYF. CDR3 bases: TGTGCCATCAAGGCACGGGAGTCGGGAGAAACAGATACGCAGTATTTT.

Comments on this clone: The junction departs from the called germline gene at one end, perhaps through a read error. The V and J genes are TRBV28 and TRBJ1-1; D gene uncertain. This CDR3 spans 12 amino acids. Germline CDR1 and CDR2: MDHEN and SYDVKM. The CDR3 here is CASSLFTTGAFF. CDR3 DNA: TGTGCCAGCAGTTTATTCACGACTGGAGCTTTCTTT.

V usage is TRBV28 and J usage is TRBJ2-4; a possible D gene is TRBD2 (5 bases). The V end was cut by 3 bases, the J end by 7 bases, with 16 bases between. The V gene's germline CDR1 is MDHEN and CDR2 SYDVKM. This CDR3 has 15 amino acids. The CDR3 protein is CASSLSSAGGNIQYF. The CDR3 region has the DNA TGTGCCAGCAGTTTGAGCTCGGCGGGCGGGAACATTCAGTACTTC.

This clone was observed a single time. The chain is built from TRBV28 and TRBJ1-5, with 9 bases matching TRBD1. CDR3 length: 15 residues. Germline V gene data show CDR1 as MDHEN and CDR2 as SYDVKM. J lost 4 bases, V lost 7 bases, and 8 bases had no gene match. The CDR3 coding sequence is TGTGCCAGCAACCCACAGGGGGCCAGTAATCAGCCCCAGCATTTT. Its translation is CASNPQGASNQPQHF.

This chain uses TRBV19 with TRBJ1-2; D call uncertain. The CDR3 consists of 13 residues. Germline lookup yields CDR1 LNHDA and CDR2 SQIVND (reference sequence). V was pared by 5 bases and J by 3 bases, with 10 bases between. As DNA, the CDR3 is TGTGCCAGTAGTCGAACACCACACTATGGCTACACCTTC. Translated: CASSRTPHYGYTF. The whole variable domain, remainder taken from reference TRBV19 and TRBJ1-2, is DGGITQSPKYLFRKEGQNVTLSCEQNLNHDAMYWYRQDPGQGLRLIYYSQIVNDFQKGDIAEGYSVSREKKESFPLTVTSAQKNPTAFYLCASSRTPHYGYTFGSGTRLTVV.

CDR3 DNA: TGCAGCGTGCCGGGGCAGGGGGCGTACGAGCAGTACTTC. It yields the protein CSVPGQGAYEQYF. The chain is built from TRBV29-1 and TRBJ2-7; 8 nucleotides align to TRBD1. The CDR3 spans 13 residues. Germline V gives CDR1 SQVTM, CDR2 ANQGSEA. V shed 6 bases and J 4 bases; nucleotides not matched to a gene: 8.